A single sample is the source of the 16 T cell receptor beta chains below, sequenced in a study of identical twins. TCRdb reprocessed the 5' RACE reads via MiXCR and lists one record per CDR3 protein. This sample has some 900,000 distinct CDR3 sequences, with around 12% found just once. These sequences were also reported in another study, on yellow fever vaccine responses in identical twins.

The sample taken for sequencing was PBMCs. The source is a woman younger than 30 in good health.

The chain couples TRBV20-1 to TRBJ2-5, with 9 bases aligning to TRBD2. Germline-derived CDR1 and CDR2 are DFQATT and SNEGSKA (reference sequence). This CDR3 is 15 amino acids long. Germline trimming cut 1 base from V and 2 bases from J; bases unmatched to any gene: 5. The CDR3 spells CSARVGAGGQETQYF. CDR3 sequence (DNA): TGCAGTGCTAGAGTGGGGGCGGGGGGGCAAGAGACCCAGTACTTC.

In this sample, this clonotype turned up many times. This chain connects TRBV5-1 to TRBJ2-1, with 7 bases that match TRBD2. V was pared by 4 bases and J by 3 bases, with 7 bases of the junction left unmatched. Germline CDR1 and CDR2: SGHRS and YFSETQ. The CDR3 is 15 residues long. Here the CDR3 DNA reads TGCGCCAGCAGCCTGGGGGGGAGCCGCTACAATGAGCAGTTCTTC. As protein: CASSLGGSRYNEQFF. The whole variable domain, filled in from reference TRBV5-1 and TRBJ2-1, reads KAGVTQTPRYLIKTRGQQVTLSCSPISGHRSVSWYQQTPGQGLQFLFEYFSETQRNKGNFPGRFSGRQFSNSRSEMNVSTLELGDSALYLCASSLGGSRYNEQFFGPGTRLTVL.

The V gene is TRBV2, the J gene TRBJ1-5, with D uncertain. Germline CDR1 is SNHLY and CDR2 is FYNNEI. Trimming removed 5 bases from V and 8 bases from J, with 19 bases in between. This CDR3 has 15 residues. The CDR3 region is CASSLLDGVGEPQHF. The CDR3, as DNA: TGTGCCAGCAGTCTTTTGGACGGGGTCGGGGAGCCCCAGCATTTT.

The chain is built from TRBV14 and TRBJ1-1; no firm D call. Per the germline V gene, CDR1 is SGHDN and CDR2 is FVKESK. Trimming cost V 7 bases and J 0 bases, with 21 bases left between them. The CDR3 is made up of 17 amino acids. The CDR3 sequence: CASKPGLGGSLNTEAFF. The CDR3 bases are TGTGCCAGCAAACCGGGCCTAGGCGGTTCCCTGAACACTGAAGCTTTCTTT.

The CDR3 loop is CASYLGGMGNYEQYF. The CDR3 coding sequence is TGCGCCAGCTACCTTGGGGGTATGGGTAACTACGAGCAGTACTTC. The chain carries TRBV5-1 and TRBJ2-7, with D perhaps given as TRBD1 or TRBD2 (5 bases each). V was trimmed by 7 bases and J by 3 bases, leaving 20 bases between them. Germline CDR1 is SGHRS and CDR2 is YFSETQ. This CDR3 comprises 15 residues.

This clonotype occurred many times. This rearrangement joins TRBV7-9 to TRBJ2-3; D not certain. Germline-derived CDR1 and CDR2 are SEHNR and FQNEAQ (reference sequence). CDR3 length: 14 residues. Trimming left V 3 bases short and J 5 bases short, with 12 bases between. In DNA form, the CDR3 reads TGTGCCAGCAGCTTTGGCACCTCGGGAGATACGCAGTATTTT. This sequence encodes CASSFGTSGDTQYF.

This clonotype occurred many times. The chain employs TRBV12-3 or TRBV12-4 and TRBJ2-2, with 13 bases lining up with TRBD2. The length of the CDR3 is 15 residues. Trimming at V came to 6 bases and at J to 6 bases, leaving 4 bases not matched to a gene. Here the CDR3 DNA reads TGTGCCAGCAGGGCACTAGCGGGGGGGGCCGGGGAGCTGTTTTTT. Protein product: CASRALAGGAGELFF.

A few counts support this clonotype. The CDR3 bases are TGTGCCAGCAGTCTGGGGCGTCCGAACTCACCCCTCCACTTT. Translation: CASSLGRPNSPLHF. The rearrangement joins TRBV6-1 to TRBJ1-6; TRBD1 might be the D (5 bases). Trimming stripped 5 bases from V and 10 bases from J, with 15 bases between. The CDR3 spans 14 residues. Germline V gene sequence: CDR1 MNHNS, CDR2 SASEGT.

J is TRBJ1-1 and V is TRBV12-5; D perhaps matches TRBD1 (5 bases). Germline CDR1 reads LGHNT; CDR2 reads FRNRAP. Trimming removed 1 base from V and 1 base from J, with 7 bases in between. This CDR3 is built from 14 residues. For the CDR3, the DNA is TGTGCTAGTGGTTTGGAAGGGGCGAACACTGAAGCTTTCTTT. Its translation is CASGLEGANTEAFF.

This clonotype occurred a few times. The rearrangement joins TRBV11-2 to TRBJ2-2, with D possibly TRBD1 on 6 matching bases. The CDR3 spans 17 residues. Germline V gene sequence: CDR1 SGHAT, CDR2 FQNNGV. Deletions cut 3 bases from V and 6 bases from J, with 20 bases between. The CDR3 nucleotides are TGTGCCAGCAGCTTTCAGGGGCGGGTTTTTTCGCCCGGGGAGCTGTTTTTT. Amino acids: CASSFQGRVFSPGELFF.

This clonotype was seen ten or more times. The genes are TRBV12-3 or TRBV12-4 and TRBJ1-5; 10 nucleotides line up with TRBD1. CDR3 length equals 13 residues. V shed 8 bases and J 5 bases; nucleotides not matched to a gene: 3. The CDR3 loop is CASGGQGYQPQHF. The DNA of the CDR3 is TGTGCCAGCGGGGGACAGGGGTATCAGCCCCAGCATTTT.

As to this clonotype: One end of the junction fails to match germline, which may point to a read error. The chain carries TRBV12-3 or TRBV12-4 and TRBJ2-1, with TRBD2 matching over 14 bases. The CDR3 spans 17 residues. The CDR3 loop is CASSPKGLAGDYTEQFF. In DNA, the CDR3 is TGTGCCAGCAGTCCCAAGGGACTAGCGGGAGACTACACTGAGCAGTTCTTC.

The chain uses TRBV5-1 and TRBJ2-3; TRBD2 aligns across 8 bases. Germline trimming cut 3 bases from V and 2 bases from J; bases unmatched to any gene: 8. This CDR3 is built from 16 residues. Germline values: CDR1 SGHRS, CDR2 YFSETQ. This CDR3 is CASSSTSGGATDTQYF. The CDR3 coding sequence is TGCGCCAGCAGCTCGACAAGCGGGGGTGCCACAGATACGCAGTATTTT.

The chain links TRBV19 to TRBJ1-1; perhaps TRBD1 as D (5 bases). The CDR3 runs 12 residues. V lost 3 bases and J 7 bases, leaving 9 bases between the germline ends. Germline V gene data show CDR1 as LNHDA and CDR2 as SQIVND (reference sequence). The CDR3 protein is CASSIGAVEAFF. The CDR3 DNA reads as TGTGCCAGTAGTATTGGGGCCGTTGAAGCTTTCTTT.

The chain uses TRBV15 and TRBJ2-1, with 14 positions matching TRBD2. The CDR3 is made up of 16 amino acids. Per the germline V gene, CDR1 is LNHNV and CDR2 is YYDKDF (reference sequence). Trimming cost V 1 base and J 6 bases; bases outside gene matches: 2. CDR3 in amino acids: CATSRGLAGGSNEQFF. CDR3 nucleotides: TGTGCCACCAGCAGAGGACTAGCGGGGGGGTCCAATGAGCAGTTCTTC.

This clonotype has at least ten counts. V and J are TRBV12-3 or TRBV12-4 and TRBJ1-5; weak D call: TRBD1 (5 bases). The CDR3 covers 15 residues. V gave up 6 bases and J gave up 4 bases, with 16 bases separating them. CDR3 protein: CASSRLQGLNQPQHF. CDR3 DNA sequence: TGTGCCAGCAGCCGTCTGCAGGGTCTTAATCAGCCCCAGCATTTT.